This entry is about one TCR beta chain. This clone was seen once. What antigen it recognizes has not been identified. The record has no base qualities; no much larger clone is one base away. The meaning of the sample's time point label: about 28 days (+/-7) after the second vaccine dose. Because spike-specific TCR depth and breadth did not differ between the two schedules, AZD1222 recipients who got a second dose at roughly 4 weeks were pooled with those who got a second dose at roughly 12 weeks. The vaccinee samples were drawn from two UK trials, COV001 and COV002, one of which was a single-blind randomized controlled phase 2/3 trial testing AZD1222 (ChAdOx1 nCoV-19) in healthy adults. For TCRbeta chain sequencing, PBMC samples were collected from trial participants at day 0 and at day 28 after the second dose. This sample was included in a study of T cell responses to AZD1222 COVID-19 vaccine (dated by TCRdb to about 2021). Background on the whole study: TCR sequencing covered about 230 trial participants: roughly 200 given two doses of AZD1222 and 26 given two doses of MenACWY control vaccine. Trial participants were enrolled into age subgroups of 18-55, 56-69 and 70-plus years, which contained about 150, 28 and 57 TCR-sequenced participants, respectively. What the work shows at the level of the full study, not this receptor alone: Most participants were white British and females outnumbered males, and the authors suggested that clonal diversity may have been underestimated. Nearly half of unique spike-specific TCRs reportedly recognized epitopes outside regions mutated in the B.1.351 and B.1.1.7 variants. After two AZD1222 doses, spike-specific TCR breadth and depth were significantly higher than at day 0 and than in MenACWY recipients. The whole spike protein was spanned by vaccine-associated CD4 TCRs, and dominant responses were seen in regions 160-218 and 743-854. No day 14 peak-response samples were available, so repertoires were characterized only after the peak T cell response. The 56-69-year group was small, and its depth increase did not reach significance, likely because of low power. Conclusions about previously exposed vaccinees were limited because only six or seven AZD1222 recipients were SARS-CoV-2 seropositive at baseline.

The CDR3 regions of human TCRbeta chains were analyzed by immunosequencing. For the original study's pipeline: Repertoire TCRs were checked for matches against a reference library of SARS-CoV-2-specific TCRs that had been generated using the MIRA antigen-specificity platform. Breadth was defined as the fraction of unique TCRs that were SARS-CoV-2-associated, and depth was defined as the fraction of total T cells that were SARS-CoV-2-associated. Using the MIRA data, each spike-specific TCR was assigned both to the spike region to which the TCR was reactive and to a CD4 or CD8 class. Log10-transformed breadth and depth values were compared by one-way ANOVA with Sidak's multiple comparisons tests. TCRdb provides this immuneACCESS table in a form limited to in-frame rearrangements. Some clones are lacking; in checked studies, under half of them reflect an unresolved V gene, and why the rest are absent is not known. The V and J calls and clone size come from that table; D and trimming were worked out from the DNA. This sample lists 150,000 to 250,000 clones; just over 90% were detected once. Roughly 3.5% of the sample lies in the top ten.

The V end loses 4 bases and the J end loses 0 bases, and a stretch of 21 bases separates them. According to the germline V gene (reference sequence), CDR1 reads LNHDA and CDR2 reads SQIVND. Measured from the cysteine to the phenylalanine, the CDR3 is 18 residues long. Of all the DNA, just the CDR3 is kept, 54 bases in frame from base 1. In this chain, TRBV19 is recombined with TRBJ1-1; the D gene cannot be resolved reliably. This TCR came from an adult who received the AZD1222 COVID-19 vaccine. This material consisted of peripheral blood, taken 28 days after the second AZD1222 dose. The encoded CDR3 is CASSTEDRFILMNTEAFF. The DNA sequence is as follows: TGTGCCAGTAGTACCGAGGACCGCTTCATCCTCATGAACACTGAAGCTTTCTTT.